A single sample gave rise to the 24 T cell receptor beta chains below, sequenced in a study of blood T cell repertoires in COVID-19. Clones were read by immunoSEQ multiplex PCR, and TCRdb kept only the in-frame ones, dropping some. The sample lists roughly 200,000 clones; roughly nine tenths were seen once. Sequences were obtained from PBMCs or T cells enriched from blood (not recorded which). The receptors were sampled from a woman aged 30 to 39 who had recovered from COVID-19.

This rearrangement joins TRBV30 to TRBJ1-4; no clear D. V was trimmed by 3 bases and J by 3 bases, leaving 14 bases between them. This CDR3 has 15 residues. Germline CDR1 is GTSNPN and CDR2 is SVGIG (reference sequence). The CDR3 DNA reads as TGTGCCTGGAGAGCGGGCGGGTTTTCTAATGAAAAACTGTTTTTT. It codes for CAWRAGGFSNEKLFF.

The sample holds a few counts of this clone. V usage is TRBV28 and J usage is TRBJ2-3; no clear D gene. The V gene lost 5 bases and the J gene lost 3 bases, with 9 bases spanning the gap. The germline V gene has CDR1 MDHEN and CDR2 SYDVKM. The CDR3 is 13 residues long. The CDR3 DNA follows: TGTGCCAGCAGTATACCCAGTACAGATACGCAGTATTTT. Its translation: CASSIPSTDTQYF.

The chain recombines TRBV21-1 with TRBJ2-2; TRBD1 is taken as the D call from the table, unchecked against the DNA. TRBV21-1 is listed as a pseudogene. This CDR3 comprises 16 residues. The CDR3, as DNA: TGTGCCAGCAGCCCGAGGGACACTAACAACACCGGGGAGCTGTTTTTT. This codes for CASSPRDTNNTGELFF.

The V gene is TRBV6-4, the J gene TRBJ1-5; the D gene is possibly TRBD1 (6 bases). Trimming left V 5 bases short and J 1 base short, with 18 bases between. Looked up from germline, CDR1 is MRHNA and CDR2 is SNTAGT. This CDR3 has 17 residues. DNA of the CDR3: TGTGCCAGCAGTCTACCGGGCAGGGGCGAAAGCAATCAGCCCCAGCATTTT. This codes for CASSLPGRGESNQPQHF.

The V call is TRBV12-3 or TRBV12-4, the J call TRBJ1-6; D is unresolved. Trimming took 10 bases from V and 7 from J, leaving 14 bases between them. CDR3 length equals 13 residues. The CDR3 coding sequence is TGTGCCATCCAACTGGAGGCGAATTCACCCCTCCACTTT. It is translated as CAIQLEANSPLHF.

The chain employs TRBV19 and TRBJ1-3; TRBD1 agrees at 7 bases. The CDR3 covers 15 residues. Germline CDR1 and CDR2: LNHDA and SQIVND (reference sequence). The ends lost 6 bases at V and 4 bases at J; junction bases unmatched: 9. CDR3 DNA sequence: TGTGCCAGTAGGACACAGGGGCTTAACGGAAACACCATATATTTT. Its translation is CASRTQGLNGNTIYF.

The chain is built from TRBV29-1 and TRBJ1-5; 7 bases line up with TRBD1. After removal of 4 bases from V and 3 bases from J, the junction contained 3 bases not matched to a gene. The CDR3 extends over 13 amino acids. Germline CDR1 SQVTM, CDR2 ANQGSEA. CDR3 in DNA: TGCAGCGTTGTAAGGGGGCCCAATCAGCCCCAGCATTTT. It encodes CSVVRGPNQPQHF.

J is TRBJ2-2 and V is TRBV5-1, with 7 bases aligning to TRBD1. Germline lookup yields CDR1 SGHRS and CDR2 YFSETQ. Trimming cost V 2 bases and J 5 bases; bases outside gene matches: 12. CDR3 length: 17 residues. CDR3 coding DNA: TGCGCCAGCAGCTTAGCCCAACAGGGGCGGCGTACCGGGGAGCTGTTTTTT. Its protein product is CASSLAQQGRRTGELFF. The variable domain in full, completed from reference TRBV5-1 and TRBJ2-2, reads KAGVTQTPRYLIKTRGQQVTLSCSPISGHRSVSWYQQTPGQGLQFLFEYFSETQRNKGNFPGRFSGRQFSNSRSEMNVSTLELGDSALYLCASSLAQQGRRTGELFFGEGSRLTVL.

This chain joins TRBV7-7 and TRBJ1-4; 8 bases match TRBD1. This CDR3 comprises 15 residues. Germline V gene data show CDR1 as SSHAT and CDR2 as FNYEAQ (reference sequence). With V trimmed by 4 bases and J by 5 bases, 6 bases remained unmatched. CDR3 nucleotide sequence: TGTGCCAGCAGCTCCGGACAGGGAAGGAATGAAAAACTGTTTTTT. Protein: CASSSGQGRNEKLFF. Based on the CDR3 plus reference TRBV7-7 and TRBJ1-4, the full variable domain is GAGVSQSPRYKVTKRGQDVTLRCDPISSHATLYWYQQALGQGPEFLTYFNYEAQPDKSGLPSDRFSAERPEGSISTLTIQRTEQRDSAMYRCASSSGQGRNEKLFFGSGTQLSVL.

V usage is TRBV28 and J usage is TRBJ2-1, with 7 positions matching TRBD2. CDR1 is MDHEN, CDR2 SYDVKM, per germline. J gave up 7 bases and V 3 bases, and 6 bases lay outside the gene matches. This CDR3 has 14 amino acids. This CDR3 is CASSFRASGNEQFF. The CDR3 nucleotides read TGTGCCAGCAGTTTTAGGGCTAGCGGAAATGAGCAGTTCTTC. The full variable domain, in which reference TRBV28 and TRBJ2-1 provide the parts outside the CDR3, is DVKVTQSSRYLVKRTGEKVFLECVQDMDHENMFWYRQDPGLGLRLIYFSYDVKMKEKGDIPEGYSVSREKKERFSLILESASTNQTSMYLCASSFRASGNEQFFGPGTRLTVL.

The V gene is TRBV7-2, the J gene TRBJ1-1; 12 nucleotides align to TRBD1. The V and J ends lost 6 bases and 4 bases, in that order; junction bases with no gene match: 6. This CDR3 contains 15 residues. Germline V CDR1 and CDR2: SGHTA, FQGNSA. CDR3 sequence reads: CASRGQGAVGTEAFF. CDR3 DNA sequence: TGTGCCAGCAGGGGACAGGGGGCAGTGGGCACTGAAGCTTTCTTT.

This clone was picked up one time. The same CDR3 also results from other DNA sequences found in this sample. The chain uses TRBV3-1 (or the pseudogene TRBV3-2) and TRBJ2-1, with 10 bases fitting TRBD2. This CDR3 region has 14 residues. The trim removed 4 bases at V and 5 bases at J, leaving 2 bases unmatched. Germline CDR1 LGHDT, CDR2 YNNKEL (reference sequence). The CDR3, as DNA: TGTGCCAGCAGCCGCCTAGCGGGAGACAATGAGCAGTTCTTC. Translation gives CASSRLAGDNEQFF.

The chain combines TRBV5-4 with TRBJ1-1, with 10 bases fitting TRBD1. CDR1 and CDR2 from the germline V gene are SGHNT and YYREEE (reference sequence). CDR3 length equals 14 residues. Losses at the gene ends were 4 bases for V and 4 bases for J; bases not matched to a gene: 4. Here the CDR3 reads CASSGGQGITEAFF. CDR3 nucleotide sequence: TGTGCCAGCAGCGGGGGACAGGGGATCACTGAAGCTTTCTTT.

This clone has just one count. The V and J genes are TRBV13 and TRBJ1-6, with D perhaps matching TRBD1 (6 bases). In germline, CDR1 is PRHDT, CDR2 FYEKMQ (reference sequence). Trimming left V 5 bases short and J 8 bases short, with 16 bases between. There are 15 residues in the CDR3. CDR3 in amino acids: CASSPNQGRDSPLHF. The CDR3 coding sequence is TGTGCCAGCAGCCCTAACCAGGGGAGGGATTCACCCCTCCACTTT.

The chain has TRBV6-5 and TRBJ1-4; 7 bases fit TRBD1. Germline trimming cut 4 bases from V and 2 bases from J; bases unmatched to any gene: 7. This CDR3 is 16 amino acids long. Germline V gives CDR1 MNHEY, CDR2 SVGAGI. DNA of the CDR3: TGTGCCAGCAGTTTGAGGGGGCTTAGGACTAATGAAAAACTGTTTTTT. This codes for CASSLRGLRTNEKLFF.

The CDR3 here is CASSLRGQLNEKLFF. Here the CDR3 DNA reads TGTGCCAGCAGCCTGAGGGGACAGCTTAATGAAAAACTGTTTTTT. This sequence joins TRBV7-8 and TRBJ1-4; 7 nucleotides agree with TRBD1. CDR3 length: 15 residues. Germline V CDR1 and CDR2: SGHVS, FQNEAQ. J was trimmed by 4 bases and V by 5 bases; bases with no gene match: 7.

The V gene is TRBV4-2, the J gene TRBJ2-1; 9 bases fit TRBD2. The germline CDR1 and CDR2 sequences are LGHNA and YNFKEQ. This CDR3 is built from 16 residues. After removal of 0 bases from V and 7 bases from J, the junction contained 7 bases not matched to a gene. CDR3 in DNA: TGTGCCAGCAGCCAAGATCGGGCGGGGGGGCGTAATGAGCAGTTCTTC. Its protein product is CASSQDRAGGRNEQFF.

The V call is TRBV5-1, the J call TRBJ1-2; TRBD1 matches 7 bases. Trimming cost V 0 bases and J 3 bases; bases outside gene matches: 5. Germline V gives CDR1 SGHRS, CDR2 YFSETQ. CDR3 length equals 15 residues. Here the CDR3 DNA reads TGCGCCAGCAGCTTGGCGGAACAGGGGTACTATGGCTACACCTTC. Its translation is CASSLAEQGYYGYTF.

V gene TRBV5-6 combines with J gene TRBJ1-2, with unresolved D. CDR1 is SGHDT and CDR2 is YYEEEE in the germline V gene. V lost 2 bases to trimming and J lost 7 bases, with 15 bases between them. The CDR3 totals 14 residues. Here the CDR3 DNA reads TGTGCCAGCAGCTTAACCGGGATCCGGAGTGGCTACACCTTC. Amino acid sequence: CASSLTGIRSGYTF.

The table lists this clone with a count of one. V is TRBV23-1 and J is TRBJ2-7, with D possibly matching TRBD1 (6 bases). TRBV23-1 is an ORF for which the function is uncertain. The V end lost 3 bases, the J end lost 5 bases, and 17 bases lay between the germline ends. CDR3 length: 15 residues. The CDR3 protein is CASSHPRPQGHEQYF. CDR3 in DNA: TGCGCCAGCAGTCATCCGAGGCCACAGGGCCACGAGCAGTACTTC.

This clone was seen a handful of times. This sequence joins TRBV19 and TRBJ1-5; 7 nucleotides match TRBD1. This CDR3 contains 14 residues. The V and J ends lost 4 bases and 9 bases, in that order; junction bases with no gene match: 9. The germline CDR1 and CDR2 sequences are LNHDA and SQIVND (reference sequence). The DNA of the CDR3 is TGTGCCAGTAGTACTGACAGGGACGTTTTGCCCCAGCATTTT. Translating it yields CASSTDRDVLPQHF.

CDR3 loop: CASSQAELLNTEAFF. The CDR3 DNA is TGTGCCAGCAGCCAAGCGGAGCTTTTGAACACTGAAGCTTTCTTT. The chain recombines TRBV3-1 (or the pseudogene TRBV3-2) with TRBJ1-1; no definite D call. Deletions cut 1 base from V and 0 bases from J, with 9 bases between. This CDR3 has 15 residues. Germline values: CDR1 LGHDT, CDR2 YNNKEL (reference sequence).

This rearrangement joins TRBV9 to TRBJ2-7, with TRBD1 identical over 9 bases. Germline V gene sequence: CDR1 SGDLS, CDR2 YYNGEE. This CDR3 has 13 amino acids. Trimming removed 5 bases from V and 6 bases from J; junction bases left unmatched: 6. CDR3 loop: CASRGQGTSEQYF. Written as DNA, the CDR3 is TGTGCCAGCAGAGGACAGGGGACCTCCGAGCAGTACTTC.

This clone appeared a single time. The genes are TRBV9 and TRBJ1-5; D call uncertain. Germline lookup yields CDR1 SGDLS and CDR2 YYNGEE. The germline V and J ends were trimmed by 0 bases and 6 bases, with 13 bases remaining between them. This CDR3 has 15 amino acids. The CDR3 region is CASSVDGQSGQPQHF. The CDR3, as DNA: TGTGCCAGCAGCGTAGATGGCCAGTCGGGTCAGCCCCAGCATTTT.